This TCR beta chain stems from a study of shared clonotypes between healthy human individuals (dated by TCRdb to 2020 to 2021). Regarding the study in general: The cohort comprised a couple of women and a few men aged 18 to 49 years. For each donor, CD4 naive and CD4 memory were each run on three plates, CD8 naive on two plates, and CD8 memory on one plate. The study deeply sequenced blood TCR repertoires of five healthy adults to estimate repertoire size and the extent of clonotype sharing between individuals. Libraries were prepared and TCR repertoires were sequenced by different laboratories using diverse techniques, in order to increase sequencing depth and limit assay-specific biases. Between about 0.94 and 10 billion PBMCs per donor were obtained by leukapheresis.

Points on this clone: Its antigen target is currently unknown. Per-nucleotide qualities are absent, and no much larger clonotype sits a single base away.

The donors were healthy, HIV-negative adults who had no recently reported acute infections or vaccinations. Only Caucasian adults living in Nashville, Tennessee, USA were represented among the donors. CD4+ T cells were enriched by magnetic negative selection; naive cells were then positively selected on CD45RA, and the negative fraction formed the memory subset. Blood was obtained by leukapheresis, after which PBMCs were separated by Ficoll-Histopaque density gradient centrifugation and cryopreserved in liquid nitrogen vapor phase. Purity and quantity of every magnetically sorted T cell population were checked by analytical flow cytometry. Genomic DNA was isolated from every sorted fraction and measured by UV absorbance on a Nanodrop 2000c. Using the deep immunoSEQ assay, multiplex PCR amplified TCR CDR3 regions from genomic DNA. Genomic DNA extracted from each cell subset was distributed evenly over all wells of several immunoSEQ 96-well plates, and each plate served as one replicate. For sorted subsets, each replicate PCR was loaded with about 0.2 ug genomic DNA, equivalent to 32,000 or so T cell genomes. Purified libraries were measured with a Qubit 3.0 fluorometer, size-checked on a Bioanalyzer 2100, and measured again with the KAPA Library Quantification kit. Each immunoSEQ 96-well plate was sequenced on its own single-read 150-cycle Illumina NextSeq 550 flow cell. The authors processed their data as follows. Because only junctional sequences without quality scores were contained in the immunoSEQ output, filtering matching that applied to full-length reads could not be performed. To assign V/J genes and CDR3, sequences were annotated using PyIR, a Python wrapper for IgBLAST v1.9, with IMGT germline references. Reads were filtered out if the reads had weak V/J assignments (E-value above 1e-6), no CDR3, stop codons, out-of-frame junctions, or ambiguous translated residues. V3J clonotypes were defined by identical inferred V gene, J gene, and CDR3 amino acid sequence. Percentage overlap between repertoires was calculated by dividing the number of shared unique clonotypes by the size of the smaller repertoire. Repertoire richness was assessed with RTK rarefaction, the Chao1 estimator, and Recon v2.1 estimates of unobserved clonotypes. OLGA was used to compute generation probabilities for all TCRbeta clonotypes that the gDNA method yielded from a handful of donors. TCRdb carries this immuneACCESS record with in-frame sequences only. Its versions omit some clonotypes, under half of them owing to an unresolved V gene in the studies checked, with the rest unexplained. That table gives V, J and clone size, and the DNA gave D and trimming. This sample holds some 980,000 clones; over 60% were observed only once. The leading ten clones occupy around 1.4% of the sample.

The paper's findings and limits, for the study overall: Rarefaction of sorted-subset datasets indicated incomplete sequencing despite the large sequencing depth. Sampling was restricted to blood, and TCR repertoires in tissue are likely to differ from TCR repertoires in blood. Sharing across several donors was observed for around 4.8% of naive CD4, 3.5% of naive CD8, 2% to 2.5% of memory CD4, and around 0.4% of memory CD8 clonotypes. Higher generation probabilities were observed for clonotypes shared by all four sorted-subset donors than for non-shared clonotypes. Pairwise subsampling led to the expectation that sequencing depth would affect the degree of clonotype sharing among donors. The genetic and exposure-history diversity represented was limited by the small number of donors. Estimated clonotype richness was generally larger for naive than for memory subsets.

The germline ends are 19 bases apart after V is trimmed by 0 bases and J by 8 bases. The germline V gene provides CDR1 SGHDN and CDR2 FVKESK. The CDR3 runs 17 residues from the cysteine to the phenylalanine. Only the CDR3 region is kept as DNA, spanning 51 bases read in frame from base 1. Recombination joined TRBV14 with TRBJ1-4, and the D gene may be TRBD1, 6 bases matching. The clonotype was recovered from a young man in good health. Sequencing input: memory CD4+ T cells sorted from blood. Reading the label with the study, this specimen's cell subset or site is: CD45RA-negative fraction. The DNA reads TGTGCCAGCAGCCAAGATCAGTTTCCGGGGGCCGGCGAAAAACTGTTTTTT. This codes for CASSQDQFPGAGEKLFF.